This T cell receptor (beta chain) was captured in a study of long-term antiretroviral therapy in people with HIV. Researchers ran immunoSEQ v3.0 at survey level. The protocol was immunoSEQ multiplex PCR, while the TCRdb copy is restricted to in-frame clones and leaves out a portion. The sample comprises about 43,000 clones, approximately 89% of which are singletons, and around 5.4% rests with the top ten. With 4 bases removed from V and 5 bases from J, the gap between germline ends came to 14 bases. The CDR3 covers 14 residues. From germline, CDR1 is MGHRA and CDR2 YSYEKL. The chain couples TRBV4-1 to TRBJ1-1; D unclear. Sequencing was performed on unsorted PBMCs, taken 0.1 years before starting antiretroviral therapy. The origin of this receptor is a woman aged 45 to 65 with HIV. Here the CDR3 reads CASSLPSGGTEAFF. CDR3 sequence (DNA): TGCGCCAGCAGCCTCCCCTCGGGTGGGACTGAAGCTTTCTTT.